This is a list of T cell receptor beta chains from one sample in a study of T cell changes during pregnancy in multiple sclerosis. Libraries were prepared by immunoSEQ multiplex PCR; TCRdb keeps only in-frame clonotypes and omits some of them. The data contain about 57,000 clones, 85% to 95% of them singletons. The starting material was peripheral blood, obtained after pregnancy. The origin of the receptors is a female donor in good health, enrolled as a control in a pregnancy study. Both conserved end residues are part of each CDR3.

v_call cdr3_aa
TRBV27 CASSLRAQGPEAFF
TRBV5-1 CASSPRGAGGLNTQYF
TRBV4-3 CASSHGRGRVLQPQHF
TRBV15 CATSSGDEKLFF
TRBV7-8 CASSSAGRDTANTGELFF
TRBV7-2 CASSRGFVYGYTF
TRBV5-4 CASSLGQGATNYGYTF
TRBV6-1 CASSESLTGAGANVLTF
TRBV14 CASSPGPGQGSHEQFF
TRBV4-1 CASSVQGRSGYTF
TRBV7-9 CASSLGTGGRNTEAFF
TRBV15 CATSRATRRGGGNQPQHF
TRBV5-4 CASSLGLAGATDTQYF
TRBV5-1 CASSPGTGNTEAFF
TRBV5-4 CASSSPQASNEQFF
TRBV5-1 CASSFERSQDF
TRBV19 CASSMSQNRGAEQYF
TRBV2 CASRALAGSTDTQYF
TRBV7-2 CASRPRDNPYNEQFF
TRBV21-1 CASSKGKRTDSNQPQHF
TRBV5-1 CASSLASGGDLRGGYTF
TRBV5-1 CASRPDYSLDEQFF
TRBV27 CASSPSETGNSDTQYF
TRBV9 CASSSTGGNQPQHF
TRBV19 CASSILESYNEQFF
TRBV4-2 CASTRDSPYEKLFF
TRBV7-8 CASSPGLAATQETQYF
TRBV9 CASSVLSGSGEQFF
TRBV28 CASSLRTDYTEAFF